This entry lists 2 T cell receptor beta chains sequenced from one sample in a study of cytomegalovirus exposure and HLA in healthy donors. The PCR used 60 Vbeta and 13 Jbeta primers. Produced via immunoSEQ multiplex PCR; TCRdb's table is partial and in-frame only. The sample has about 180,000 clones, about 78% seen once. Specimen: PBMCs. Receptor source: a man aged 35-49 years in good health and CMV-seronegative.

In its sample, this clone was seen a few times. The same CDR3 arises from other DNA sequences in this sample as well. The CDR3 bases are TGCGCCAGCAGCTTGGGGGGAGGCTCTGGAAACACCATATATTTT. As protein: CASSLGGGSGNTIYF. The chain carries TRBV5-1 and TRBJ1-3; D unclear. Trimming took 0 bases from V and 0 from J, leaving 7 bases between them. Germline assignment: CDR1 SGHRS and CDR2 YFSETQ. The CDR3 sequence is 15 residues long.

The V call is TRBV7-3, the J call TRBJ2-7; 8 bases match TRBD2. With 3 bases clipped from V and 4 bases from J, the junction kept 2 bases outside the gene matches. CDR3 length equals 13 residues. CDR1 SGHTA and CDR2 FQGTGA come from the germline V gene. The CDR3 sequence: CASSLGGGYEQYF. The CDR3 bases are TGTGCCAGCAGCTTGGGCGGGGGGTACGAGCAGTACTTC.